These 8 T cell receptor beta chains came from one sample sequenced in a study of tumor and adjacent non-tumor tissue in lung cancer. Three rounds of nested PCR, following a modified ARM-PCR protocol, produced the TCRbeta library. TCRdb analysed the multiplex PCR reads with MiXCR anew, one entry per CDR3 protein. Of fewer than 45,000 distinct CDR3 sequences in the sample, roughly 60% were seen once. This sample's RNA came from whole unsorted tissue. More than 3 cm separated this lung sample from the edge of the tumor. Material: distant non-tumor lung tissue. Source of these receptors: a woman in her 40s with non-small cell lung cancer.

This clonotype was counted at least ten times. The V call is TRBV6-4, the J call TRBJ2-3, with a possible D match to TRBD2 (5 bases). CDR1 is MRHNA and CDR2 is SNTAGT in the germline V gene. CDR3 length: 15 residues. Trimming cost V 3 bases and J 0 bases, with 10 bases left between them. The CDR3 DNA follows: TGTGCCAGCAGTGAATCCGCGGGCAGCACAGATACGCAGTATTTT. Translation: CASSESAGSTDTQYF.

Comments on this clonotype: The junction departs from the called germline gene at one end, perhaps through a read error. The chain has TRBV7-9 and TRBJ2-2; possible D gene TRBD2, 6 bases. Germline V gene lookup returns CDR1 SEHNR and CDR2 FQNEAQ (reference sequence). The CDR3 covers 14 residues. The CDR3 sequence is CAGTGTPNTWELFF. Written as DNA, the CDR3 is TGTGCCGGCACGGGGACTCCTAACACCTGGGAGCTGTTTTTT.

This clonotype was counted once. The gene calls are TRBV6-2 or TRBV6-3 and TRBJ2-7, with a possible D match to TRBD1 (5 bases). V gave up 10 bases and J gave up 7 bases, with 26 bases separating them. The CDR3 contains 15 residues. Per germline, CDR1 MNHEY and CDR2 SVGEGT. CDR3 amino acids: CAIIYSPDKFYEQYF. In DNA form, the CDR3 reads TGTGCCATCATTTACTCCCCGGACAAATTCTATGAGCAGTACTTC.

With regard to this clonotype: This CDR3 is missing its conserved last phenylalanine or tryptophan, likely due to a read error. V and J are TRBV11-2 and TRBJ1-1, with 7 bases that match TRBD1. The CDR3 contains 13 residues. V lost 6 bases and J lost 11; bases outside the gene matches: 12. Germline-derived CDR1 and CDR2 are SGHAT and FQNNGV. The CDR3 nucleotides are TGTGCCAGCAGTTTTCGTGAGGGGGCGGGGGCTTTCTCT. Amino acid sequence: CASSFREGAGAFS.

Details on this clonotype: At one end the junction does not follow the germline gene, possibly because of a read error. V usage is TRBV4-2 and J usage is TRBJ2-1; 12 bases match TRBD2. The germline CDR1 and CDR2 sequences are LGHNA and YNFKEQ. This CDR3 spans 18 amino acids. The CDR3, as DNA: TGTGCCAGCAGCCAAGAGCCGGACGGACTAGCGGGATACAACGAGCGGTTCTTC. This encodes CASSQEPDGLAGYNERFF.

Many counts were recorded for this clonotype. The V call is TRBV7-8, the J call TRBJ1-5; the match to TRBD1 covers 7 bases. Per germline, CDR1 SGHVS and CDR2 FQNEAQ. The ends lost 5 bases at V and 2 bases at J; junction bases unmatched: 9. The CDR3 is 16 amino acids. The DNA of the CDR3 is TGTGCCAGCAGCGCGACTACCGGGACAGGCAATCAGCCCCAGCATTTT. Translation: CASSATTGTGNQPQHF. The full variable domain, in which reference TRBV7-8 and TRBJ1-5 provide the parts outside the CDR3, is GAGVSQSPRYKVAKRGQDVALRCDPISGHVSLFWYQQALGQGPEFLTYFQNEAQLDKSGLPSDRFFAERPEGSVSTLKIQRTQQEDSAVYLCASSATTGTGNQPQHFGDGTRLSIL.

A word on this clonotype: The junction and the germline gene differ at one end; a read error may be behind it. The rearrangement joins TRBV11-2 to TRBJ2-3; the D is unclear. There are 11 residues in the CDR3. The germline V gene has CDR1 SGHAT and CDR2 FQNNGV. The CDR3 region is CTSSAQDTQHF. In DNA, the CDR3 is TGTACCAGCAGCGCACAAGATACGCAACATTTT.

Notes on this clonotype: This sequence may be a read error, since a much larger clone differs from it by one base. The chain links TRBV5-1 to TRBJ2-1, with D unclear. The germline gives CDR1 SGHRS, CDR2 YFSETQ. The V and J ends lost 2 bases and 2 bases respectively, with 2 bases between them. This CDR3 is 12 amino acids long. The DNA for the CDR3 is TGCGCCAGCAGCTTCCCCTACAATGAGCAGTTCTTC. Amino acid sequence: CASSFPYNEQFF.